A selection of T cell receptor beta chains follows, all from one sample in a study of beta chain features in type 1 diabetes. Some clones are missing from TCRdb's copy, which holds only in-frame ones; the method was immunoSEQ multiplex PCR. The sample carries roughly 700,000 clones, 10% to 15% recorded once. The sequencing sample was made of naive CD4+ T cells from blood. Source of these receptors: a young man with type 1 diabetes. Both conserved end residues are part of each CDR3. Part of the rows lack a size; the others show once, few, many or a class for expanded clones.

>13|.|TRBV6-5
CASTRTGINEQFF
>15|few|TRBV4-2
CASSQEGAQNQPQHF
>13|.|TRBV10-3
CAISGRDSYEQYF
>14|few|TRBV2
CASSDGTFYNEQFF
>13|few|TRBV5-1
CASSRRDEETQYF
>14|few|TRBV7-2
CASSLNSGGETQYF
>14|.|TRBV5-1
CASSGQGQDTEAFF
>11|few|TRBV28
CASSNWSGYTF
>13|.|TRBV4-1
CASSQEGFGGYTF
>12|.|TRBV7-3
CASSLDRETQYF
>14|few|TRBV25-1
CASSEVHWANEQFF
>15|.|TRBV9
CASSVTWGEGTEAFF
>18|few|TRBV5-1
CASSSVPPGQTNTGELFF
>14|few|TRBV10-2
CASSLAIGTGELFF
>14|.|TRBV19
CASSIAQETYEQYF
>16|few|TRBV9
CASSVRDSSYNSPLHF
>13|few|TRBV28
CASSFGGTYEQYF
>17|few|TRBV5-1
CASSLGSRPRGNSPLHF
>14|.|TRBV5-6
CASSSSQGADTQYF
>14|.|TRBV2
CASSEAGQGLGYTF
>14|few|TRBV14
CASSPLFGNYGYTF
>13|few|TRBV18
CASSLRDRDEQYF
>12|few|TRBV7-9
CAASGATETQYF
>18|few|TRBV4-1
CASSQELYGASGANVLTF
>13|.|TRBV18
CASSISRDPDYTF
>12|.|TRBV29-1
CSATHFYGEQFF
>18|.|TRBV7-8
CASSSSTGGLYSNQPQHF
>15|.|TRBV7-2
CASSWEPGFNEKLFF
>13|few|TRBV30
CAWSVGTNTEAFF
>16|.|TRBV4-1
CASSRGPQTNTGELFF
>12|.|TRBV30
CAWSAGANVLTF
>16|.|TRBV5-1
CASSHWGGLGTDTQYF
>12|.|TRBV30
CAWALGNQPQHF
>12|few|TRBV7-2
CASSFWEVEQFF
>16|.|TRBV6-1
CASSEAGGHKFPEAFF
>14|.|TRBV19
CASTGVEGNQPQHF
>13|.|TRBV28
CASRWRLYNEQFF
>17|few|TRBV7-2
CASSLGTGQSSYNEQFF
>13|few|TRBV5-1
CASSWAQNTEAFF
>14|.|TRBV7-9
CASSFIGGQETQYF
>18|few|TRBV15
CATSREKGGGGARDTQYF
>15|few|TRBV7-8
CATLRGDRETTEAFF
>16|few|TRBV6-6
CASSPGQGVGGNTIYF
>16|.|TRBV7-8
CASSLVTSGVTGELFF
>15|few|TRBV5-1
CASSLAGAFNQPQHF
>15|few|TRBV6-1
CASSVEGGIYQPQHF
>16|few|TRBV12-5
CASGLVRLGPNSPLHF
>14|few|TRBV14
CASSPRTGSTEAFF
>17|many|TRBV7-2
CASSLVTSGDSYNEQFF
>13|.|TRBV13
CASRRGASETQYF
>14|.|TRBV9
CASSGDRFNYGYTF
>16|few|TRBV5-4
CASSDPTSFLGETQYF
>16|few|TRBV4-1
CASSQPRQSSYNEQFF
>14|.|TRBV30
CAWRGHRVRETQYF
>12|.|TRBV9
CASSVEGSGQYF
>17|.|TRBV4-1
CASSGGAQDPYNSPLHF
>15|.|TRBV5-1
CASSLAPPGGYGYTF
>13|.|TRBV2
CASSPEWNTEAFF
>15|.|TRBV7-3
CASSTPGQSSKSYTF
>14|few|TRBV5-1
CASSLGLARETQYF